This T cell receptor beta chain was sequenced for a study of blood T cell repertoires in COVID-19. Study at large: The United States, Italy and Spain were the sources of the acute and convalescent COVID-19 samples. Sample material is recorded as cDNA or gDNA derived from T cells, B-cell-depleted T cells, or PBMCs.

CDR1 KGHSH and CDR2 LQKENI come from the germline V gene. The CDR3 length is 13 residues. The V and J ends lost 3 bases and 7 bases, in that order; junction bases with no gene match: 4. Original analysis: Amplification of reference gene primers provided the estimated nucleated cell counts. Some clones are missing from TCRdb's copy, which holds only in-frame ones; the method was immunoSEQ multiplex PCR. The DNA was the basis for D and trimming; V, J and clone size are from that table. The repertoire holds around 130,000 clones, with around 77% as singletons. This rearrangement joins TRBV18 to TRBJ1-1; TRBD1 matches 8 bases. The receptor's source is a human donor in a cohort sampled during active COVID-19. Material for sequencing was peripheral blood. Written as DNA, the CDR3 is TGTGCCAGCTCACCCCAGGGGGCTAATGAAGCTTTCTTT. Amino acid sequence: CASSPQGANEAFF.